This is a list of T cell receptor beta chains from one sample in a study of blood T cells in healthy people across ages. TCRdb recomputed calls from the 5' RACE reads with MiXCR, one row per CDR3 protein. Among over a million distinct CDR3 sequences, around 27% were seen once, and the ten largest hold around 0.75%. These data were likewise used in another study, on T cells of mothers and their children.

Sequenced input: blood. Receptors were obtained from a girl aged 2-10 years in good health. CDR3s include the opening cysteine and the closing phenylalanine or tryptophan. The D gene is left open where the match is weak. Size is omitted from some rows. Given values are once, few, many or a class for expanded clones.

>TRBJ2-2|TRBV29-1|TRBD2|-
CSCGLVGGELFF
TGCAGCTGCGGACTAGTTGGCGGGGAGCTGTTTTTT
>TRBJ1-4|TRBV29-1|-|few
CSVEEGYGGEKLFF
TGCAGCGTTGAAGAAGGATATGGAGGCGAAAAACTGTTTTTT
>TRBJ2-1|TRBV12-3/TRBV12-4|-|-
CASSPHGSNEQFF
TGTGCCAGCAGTCCACACGGGAGCAATGAGCAGTTCTTC
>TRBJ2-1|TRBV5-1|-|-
CASSFQRGNEQFF
TGCGCCAGCAGCTTCCAGAGGGGCAATGAGCAGTTCTTC
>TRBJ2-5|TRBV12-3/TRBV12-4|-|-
CASSYPLDSPTGETQYF
TGTGCCAGCAGTTATCCTCTTGACAGCCCCACGGGGGAGACCCAGTACTTC
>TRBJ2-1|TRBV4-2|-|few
CASSQDLSEQFF
TGTGCCAGCAGCCAAGATCTTTCTGAGCAGTTCTTC
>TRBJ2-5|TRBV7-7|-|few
CASSLGHTGQQETQYF
TGTGCTAGCAGCTTGGGACACACCGGACAACAAGAGACCCAGTACTTC
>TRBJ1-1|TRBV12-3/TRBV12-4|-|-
CASSPQGSQNAEAFF
TGTGCCAGCAGTCCCCAGGGTTCTCAGAATGCTGAAGCTTTCTTT
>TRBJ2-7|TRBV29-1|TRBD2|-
CSVGLGRGYEQYF
TGCAGCGTTGGTCTGGGGAGGGGATACGAGCAGTACTTC
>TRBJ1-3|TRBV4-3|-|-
CASSQGWGNTIYF
TGCGCCAGCAGCCAAGGCTGGGGAAACACCATATATTTT
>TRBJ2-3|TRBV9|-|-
CASSVAGLSDTQYF
TGTGCCAGCAGCGTAGCGGGACTTTCAGATACGCAGTATTTT
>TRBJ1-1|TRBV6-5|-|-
CASTGAAEAFF
TGTGCCAGCACCGGGGCGGCCGAAGCTTTCTTT
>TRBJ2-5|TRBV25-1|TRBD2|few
CASSEASGGARETQYF
TGTGCCAGCAGTGAAGCTAGCGGGGGGGCCAGGGAGACCCAGTACTTC
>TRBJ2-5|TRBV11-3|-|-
CASSPYLMETQYF
TGTGCCAGCAGCCCCTACCTCATGGAGACCCAGTACTTC
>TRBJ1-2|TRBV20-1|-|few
CSARVETSWAGYTF
TGCAGTGCTAGAGTGGAAACCTCTTGGGCTGGCTACACCTTC
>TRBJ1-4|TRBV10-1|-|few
CASSRDNGEKLFF
TGCGCCAGCAGCCGCGACAATGGTGAAAAACTGTTTTTT
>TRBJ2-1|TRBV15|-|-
CATSRDGLPSSYNEQFF
TGTGCCACCAGCAGAGATGGGTTACCTAGCTCCTACAATGAGCAGTTCTTC
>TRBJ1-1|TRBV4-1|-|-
CASSQGVARTEAFF
TGCGCCAGCAGCCAAGGGGTGGCACGGACTGAAGCTTTCTTT
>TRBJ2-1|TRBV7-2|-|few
CATRPVNNEQFF
TGTGCCACCCGTCCCGTAAACAATGAGCAGTTCTTC
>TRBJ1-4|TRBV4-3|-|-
CASSRAGGKLFF
TGCGCCAGCAGCCGAGCGGGGGGAAAACTGTTTTTT
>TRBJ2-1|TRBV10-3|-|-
CAIRGSGDEQFF
TGTGCCATCCGGGGTTCCGGCGATGAGCAGTTCTTC
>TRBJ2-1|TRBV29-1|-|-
CSVGDQGRGQFF
TGCAGCGTTGGGGATCAGGGCAGGGGGCAGTTCTTC
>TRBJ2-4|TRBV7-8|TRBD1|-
CASSLGTGQDIQYF
TGTGCCAGCAGCTTAGGGACAGGGCAAGACATTCAGTACTTC
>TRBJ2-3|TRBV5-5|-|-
CASSPTGWTDTQYF
TGTGCCAGCAGCCCAACAGGGTGGACAGATACGCAGTATTTT
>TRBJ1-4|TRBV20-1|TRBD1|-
CSARPTGRYEKLFF
TGCAGTGCTAGGCCGACAGGGCGATATGAAAAACTGTTTTTT
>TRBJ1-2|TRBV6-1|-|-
CASSAQVGDGYTF
TGTGCCAGCAGTGCACAGGTTGGAGATGGCTACACCTTC
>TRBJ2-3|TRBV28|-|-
CASSLLPTSTDTQYF
TGTGCCAGCAGTTTACTCCCCACTAGCACTGATACGCAGTATTTT